Listed below are T cell receptor beta chains from one sample, sequenced in a study of CD8+CD57+ T cells in acquired aplastic anemia. TCRdb ran MiXCR on the reads and lists one entry per CDR3 protein. This table has about 420,000 distinct CDR3 sequences, roughly 68% appearing once. The sample was sorted CD4+, CD8+, or CD8+CD57+ T cells (not recorded which) from PBMCs. The receptor set was obtained from a human donor in good health, serving as a control. Each CDR3 is given without its conserved first and last residue.

j_call v_call cdr3_aa
TRBJ1-2 TRBV7-9 ASSVGRDTVQYGYT
TRBJ1-2 TRBV15 ATSRVSSGYGYT
TRBJ2-7 TRBV11-2 ASSFLTGSDYEQY
TRBJ1-1 TRBV12-3/TRBV12-4 AGSLFSGANTEAF
TRBJ2-2 TRBV7-3 ASSLGTSETGELF
TRBJ2-2 TRBV24-1 ASSLLGLAGVTEELF
TRBJ2-5 TRBV4-2 ASSQEEDAAQY
TRBJ2-7 TRBV5-1 ASSLGQGAYEQY
TRBJ1-4 TRBV19 ASSHGTALS
TRBJ1-6 TRBV7-2 ASSLGGNNSYLH
TRBJ1-6 TRBV15 ATSSVDREDSPLH
TRBJ1-5 TRBV6-2/TRBV6-3 ASSSGYLNQPQH
TRBJ1-2 TRBV9 ASSVVRAALGVGFGYT
TRBJ1-3 TRBV12-3/TRBV12-4 ASSFGRQLSSGNTIY
TRBJ1-5 TRBV5-4 ASSLPGWDQPQH
TRBJ2-1 TRBV11-2 ASSTLAGEYNEQF
TRBJ1-1 TRBV20-1 SARNLQNYEAF
TRBJ1-1 TRBV5-5 ASSTRDIRRAF
TRBJ1-2 TRBV12-5 AGRGARYGYT
TRBJ1-5 TRBV12-5 ASGGQPQH
TRBJ2-7 TRBV7-9 ASSQDRVNFSYEQY
TRBJ1-4 TRBV30 ALKKGAANEKLF
TRBJ2-2 TRBV12-3/TRBV12-4 ASSLDPALNTGELF
TRBJ2-7 TRBV10-3 AISAGLAGGYEQY
TRBJ2-1 TRBV9 ASSLGTAATTVQF
TRBJ1-2 TRBV7-2 ASSFVRNCGYN
TRBJ1-5 TRBV2 ASSEVRAQPQH
TRBJ1-2 TRBV7-8 ASSPNGAYYGYT
TRBJ2-7 TRBV29-1 SVGGSYEQY
TRBJ2-7 TRBV9 ASSVVRLAGGAYEQY